These 27 T cell receptor beta chains were sequenced from one sample in a study of a mutant IDH1 vaccine in newly diagnosed glioma. These TCRs' antigens remain unknown. The method was immunoSEQ multiplex PCR; TCRdb's version includes in-frame clones alone and lacks a portion of them. The sample has roughly 30,000 clones, around 87% seen once. Documented time point: week 23, last vaccination. Doses comprised 300 ug of mutant IDH1 20-mer peptide each, plus topical imiquimod. Sequencing used PBMCs, obtained from a glioma patient whose treatment included an IDH1 peptide vaccine. The source is a man in his forties with glioma.

This chain joins TRBV29-1 and TRBJ2-2, with no clear D. With 4 bases removed from V and 2 bases from J, the gap between germline ends came to 8 bases. This CDR3 has 13 residues. Germline V gene lookup returns CDR1 SQVTM and CDR2 ANQGSEA. For the CDR3, the DNA is TGCAGCGTTGGCCAGATAAACACCGGGGAGCTGTTTTTT. Encoded protein: CSVGQINTGELFF.

The rearrangement uses TRBV10-1 and TRBJ2-5; a weak D match, TRBD2 (5 bases). The V end lost 1 base, the J end lost 2 bases, and 8 bases lay between the germline ends. CDR1 and CDR2 (germline): WNHNN, SYGVQD (reference sequence). This CDR3 region has 14 residues. CDR3 loop: CASSEFREQETQYF. As DNA, the CDR3 is TGCGCCAGCAGTGAGTTCCGGGAACAAGAGACCCAGTACTTC.

The genes are TRBV28 and TRBJ2-7; D might be TRBD2 (7 bases). From germline, CDR1 is MDHEN and CDR2 SYDVKM. The CDR3 extends over 19 amino acids. The V gene lost 4 bases and the J gene lost 1 base, with 26 bases spanning the gap. Here the CDR3 DNA reads TGTGCCAGCAGTTCCTCCCCCTGGGGGGGGCCTGGGAGGTCCTACGAGCAGTACTTC. Protein: CASSSSPWGGPGRSYEQYF.

The gene calls are TRBV7-9 and TRBJ1-2; D ambiguous. Per germline, CDR1 SEHNR and CDR2 FQNEAQ (reference sequence). There are 16 residues in the CDR3. Trimming removed 0 bases at V and 4 bases at J, with 15 bases between. DNA of the CDR3: TGTGCCAGCAGCTTAGCGACGGCCGTCGGGAGCTATGGCTACACCTTC. Encoded protein: CASSLATAVGSYGYTF.

This clone was observed a single time. The V call is TRBV9, the J call TRBJ2-3, with 9 nucleotides matching TRBD2. This CDR3 has 18 amino acids. V shed 2 bases and J 1 base; nucleotides not matched to a gene: 11. From germline, CDR1 is SGDLS and CDR2 YYNGEE. Here the CDR3 reads CASSVGTSRGRGTDTQYF. The CDR3 DNA sequence: TGTGCCAGCAGCGTGGGGACTAGCCGAGGAAGGGGCACAGATACGCAGTATTTT.

A single count supports this clone. The chain recombines TRBV10-2 with TRBJ1-1; a weak D match, TRBD1 (5 bases). Trimming shortened V by 7 bases and J by 6 bases, and 18 bases separated the two germline ends. CDR3 length: 14 residues. CDR1 is WSHSY, CDR2 SAAADI, per germline. CDR3 loop: CASTLQLLGAEAFF. CDR3 DNA sequence: TGCGCCAGCACCTTACAGCTATTGGGGGCTGAAGCTTTCTTT.

This clone appeared a single time. J is TRBJ1-2 and V is TRBV10-1, with D unclear. Trimming stripped 6 bases from V and 3 bases from J, with 8 bases between. Germline CDR1 reads WNHNN; CDR2 reads SYGVQD (reference sequence). The CDR3 covers 12 residues. CDR3 nucleotide sequence: TGCGCCAGCAGGGGGTCTGACTATGGCTACACCTTC. Its translation: CASRGSDYGYTF.

The chain employs TRBV7-9 and TRBJ2-3; perhaps TRBD2 as D (5 bases). This CDR3 is built from 13 residues. The germline gives CDR1 SEHNR, CDR2 FQNEAQ (reference sequence). The V end lost 6 bases, the J end lost 1 base, and 8 bases lay between the germline ends. The CDR3 is CASRSSGTDTQYF. CDR3 DNA: TGTGCCAGCAGGAGTAGCGGCACAGATACGCAGTATTTT.

This chain uses TRBV4-3 with TRBJ2-5, with 10 bases matching TRBD2. The CDR3 covers 18 residues. Per germline, CDR1 LGHNA and CDR2 YSLEER. V shed 0 bases, J shed 5 bases, and the junction held 12 bases outside the gene matches. The CDR3 is CASSQDLPLAGVPETQYF. As DNA, the CDR3 is TGCGCCAGCAGCCAAGATCTGCCTCTAGCGGGAGTGCCGGAGACCCAGTACTTC.

The chain couples TRBV4-1 to TRBJ2-7; unclear D gene. The CDR3 length is 13 residues. Germline V CDR1 and CDR2: MGHRA, YSYEKL. V was pared by 0 bases and J by 1 base, with 4 bases between. CDR3 coding DNA: TGCGCCAGCAGCCAAGATCTGTCCTACGAGCAGTACGTC. Residues: CASSQDLSYEQYV.

This chain uses TRBV6-5 with TRBJ1-2, with D unresolved. The germline gives CDR1 MNHEY, CDR2 SVGAGI. The CDR3 consists of 14 residues. V lost 5 bases and J lost 3, with 13 bases in between. CDR3 protein: CASSEGRRYYGYTF. CDR3 nucleotides: TGTGCCAGCAGTGAAGGACGCCGGTACTATGGCTACACCTTC.

This clone was seen once. V is TRBV6-6 and J is TRBJ1-3; 10 nucleotides match TRBD1. The CDR3 loop spans 16 amino acids. Germline CDR1 and CDR2: MNHNY and SVGAGI (reference sequence). Trimming took 4 bases from V and 0 from J; bases not matched to a gene: 3. The CDR3 reads CASSSGTGDSGNTIYF. Written as DNA, the CDR3 is TGTGCCAGCAGTTCCGGGACAGGGGACTCTGGAAACACCATATATTTT.

The CDR3 spells CASGGQGVVGNTIYF. In nucleotides, the CDR3 is TGTGCCAGCGGGGGACAGGGCGTAGTTGGAAACACCATATATTTT. V usage is TRBV28 and J usage is TRBJ1-3; 9 positions agree with TRBD1. The junction had 8 bases not matched to a gene; V was cut back by 8 bases and J by 3 bases. The CDR3 contains 15 residues. The germline V gene has CDR1 MDHEN and CDR2 SYDVKM. The whole variable domain, remainder taken from reference TRBV28 and TRBJ1-3, is DVKVTQSSRYLVKRTGEKVFLECVQDMDHENMFWYRQDPGLGLRLIYFSYDVKMKEKGDIPEGYSVSREKKERFSLILESASTNQTSMYLCASGGQGVVGNTIYFGEGSWLTVV.

V gene TRBV4-2 combines with J gene TRBJ1-3, with unresolved D. With 10 bases removed from V and 0 bases from J, the gap between germline ends came to 7 bases. Germline V gives CDR1 LGHNA, CDR2 YNFKEQ. The CDR3 sequence is 12 residues long. CDR3 region: CAIHSSGNTIYF. CDR3 nucleotides: TGTGCCATCCACAGCTCTGGAAACACCATATATTTT.

This chain connects TRBV4-3 to TRBJ2-7, with D possibly TRBD1 on 6 matching bases. The CDR3 length is 15 residues. CDR1 and CDR2 from the germline V gene are LGHNA and YSLEER. Deletions cut 0 bases from V and 5 bases from J, with 14 bases between. The CDR3 sequence: CASSQDSGVIDEQYF. CDR3 DNA sequence: TGCGCCAGCAGCCAAGATTCAGGGGTAATCGACGAGCAGTACTTC.

This clone turned up a few times. This chain joins TRBV7-6 and TRBJ2-3; D remains unclear. V was clipped by 0 bases and J by 6 bases, with 10 bases between them. CDR3 length: 14 amino acids. CDR1 and CDR2 from the germline V gene are SGHVS and FNYEAQ. In nucleotides, the CDR3 is TGTGCCAGCAGCTTAGCCGGTATGGAGGATACGCAGTATTTT. Translation gives CASSLAGMEDTQYF.

A few counts support this clone. The V gene is TRBV6-5, the J gene TRBJ1-4; tentatively, D is TRBD1 (6 bases). Trimming removed 0 bases from V and 5 bases from J, with 10 bases in between. The length of the CDR3 is 15 residues. Germline lookup yields CDR1 MNHEY and CDR2 SVGAGI. This CDR3 is CASSYSSGANEKLFF. CDR3 bases: TGTGCCAGCAGTTACTCGTCGGGGGCGAATGAAAAACTGTTTTTT.

This rearrangement joins TRBV15 to TRBJ1-2; unclear D gene. The germline V gene has CDR1 LNHNV and CDR2 YYDKDF (reference sequence). Trimming stripped 0 bases from V and 2 bases from J, with 7 bases between. There are 14 residues in the CDR3. The CDR3 DNA sequence: TGTGCCACCAGCAGAGACCGGGGAAACTATGGCTACACCTTC. It codes for CATSRDRGNYGYTF.

This chain joins TRBV13 and TRBJ1-1; no clear D. This CDR3 comprises 15 residues. Between the trimmed V and J ends, which lost 5 bases and 1 base, there was a span of 14 bases. Germline CDR1 reads PRHDT; CDR2 reads FYEKMQ (reference sequence). CDR3 in DNA: TGTGCCAGCAGCCGTGGGCAGCCTAAGAACACTGAAGCTTTCTTT. It translates to CASSRGQPKNTEAFF.

This chain joins TRBV19 and TRBJ1-5; tentatively, D is TRBD1 (6 bases). The CDR3 is 15 residues long. V shed 3 bases and J shed 2 bases, with 11 bases lying between them. Germline CDR1 reads LNHDA; CDR2 reads SQIVND (reference sequence). The CDR3 DNA is TGTGCCAGTAGTATGGGGGGGCAGGGCAATCAGCCCCAGCATTTT. Protein: CASSMGGQGNQPQHF.

The chain carries TRBV7-9 and TRBJ2-5; D assignment may be TRBD1 or TRBD2 (7 bases each). Trimming left V 5 bases short and J 1 base short, with 20 bases between. The CDR3 length is 17 residues. From germline, CDR1 is SEHNR and CDR2 FQNEAQ (reference sequence). DNA of the CDR3: TGTGCCAGCAGCCCGCGGGGGCGAGACAGGGTCCAAGAGACCCAGTACTTC. Protein sequence: CASSPRGRDRVQETQYF.

This clone was detected only once. The rearrangement links TRBV19 to TRBJ1-1; tentative D call: TRBD1 (6 bases). The CDR3 length is 16 residues. Trimming took 3 bases from V and 0 from J, leaving 14 bases between them. CDR1 and CDR2 (germline): LNHDA, SQIVND (reference sequence). The DNA of the CDR3 is TGTGCCAGTAGTATCCCCCAAACAGGGCTGAACACTGAAGCTTTCTTT. Translated, it gives CASSIPQTGLNTEAFF. Looking up the rest from reference TRBV19 and TRBJ1-1 gives the full variable domain: DGGITQSPKYLFRKEGQNVTLSCEQNLNHDAMYWYRQDPGQGLRLIYYSQIVNDFQKGDIAEGYSVSREKKESFPLTVTSAQKNPTAFYLCASSIPQTGLNTEAFFGQGTRLTVV.

This clone was counted a single time. V is TRBV19 and J is TRBJ1-5; 8 nucleotides agree with TRBD1. Germline trimming cut 5 bases from V and 6 bases from J; bases unmatched to any gene: 3. The V gene's germline CDR1 is LNHDA and CDR2 SQIVND (reference sequence). The CDR3 contains 13 residues. The CDR3 nucleotides are TGTGCCAGTAGTGCGGACAGGGTTCAGCCCCAGCATTTT. This codes for CASSADRVQPQHF.

This clone was observed once. The chain uses TRBV25-1 and TRBJ2-2, with 8 bases aligning to TRBD2. Germline V lookup: CDR1 MGHDK, CDR2 SYGVNS. With V trimmed by 5 bases and J by 0 bases, 8 bases remained unmatched. The CDR3 is made up of 17 amino acids. CDR3 residues: CASSRTRGGANTGELFF. CDR3 sequence (DNA): TGTGCCAGCAGTCGAACCCGGGGGGGGGCGAACACCGGGGAGCTGTTTTTT.

The gene calls are TRBV10-3 and TRBJ1-4; tentatively, D is TRBD1 (6 bases). Per germline, CDR1 ENHRY and CDR2 SYGVKD. Between the trimmed V and J ends, which lost 0 bases and 8 bases, there was a span of 13 bases. There are 15 residues in the CDR3. This CDR3 reads CAISESGGSREKLFF. CDR3 nucleotides: TGTGCCATCAGTGAGTCTGGGGGCAGTCGGGAAAAACTGTTTTTT.

V usage is TRBV28 and J usage is TRBJ1-5; possibly TRBD1 for D (5 bases). The CDR3 runs to 15 residues. V gave up 8 bases and J gave up 11 bases, with 25 bases separating them. CDR1 is MDHEN and CDR2 is SYDVKM in the germline V gene. CDR3 loop: CASYNGDWGLSAQHF. The CDR3 region has the DNA TGTGCCAGCTACAATGGGGATTGGGGCTTATCAGCCCAGCATTTT.

V is TRBV5-5 and J is TRBJ2-1; no definite D call. The CDR3 is 11 residues long. The germline gives CDR1 SGHKS, CDR2 YYEKEE (reference sequence). The V end lost 2 bases, the J end lost 3 bases, and 0 bases lay between the germline ends. This chain's CDR3 is CASSFYNEQFF. The CDR3 region has the DNA TGTGCCAGCAGCTTCTACAATGAGCAGTTCTTC.